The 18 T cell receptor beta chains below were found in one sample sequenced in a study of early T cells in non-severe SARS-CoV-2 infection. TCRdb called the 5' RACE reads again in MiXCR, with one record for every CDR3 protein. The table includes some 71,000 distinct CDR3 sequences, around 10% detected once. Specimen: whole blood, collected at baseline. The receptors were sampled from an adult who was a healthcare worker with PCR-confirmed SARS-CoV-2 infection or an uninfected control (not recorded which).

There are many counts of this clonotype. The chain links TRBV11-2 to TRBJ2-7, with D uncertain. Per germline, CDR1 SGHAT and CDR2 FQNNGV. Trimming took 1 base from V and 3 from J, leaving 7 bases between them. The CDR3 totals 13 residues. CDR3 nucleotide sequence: TGTGCCAGCAGCTTAGCACCAAGCTACGAGCAGTACTTC. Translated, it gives CASSLAPSYEQYF.

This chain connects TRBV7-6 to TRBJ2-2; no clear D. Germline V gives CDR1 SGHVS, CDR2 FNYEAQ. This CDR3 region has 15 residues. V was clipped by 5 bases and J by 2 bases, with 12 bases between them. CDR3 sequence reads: CASSSTAANTGELFF. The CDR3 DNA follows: TGTGCCAGCAGCAGTACCGCAGCAAACACCGGGGAGCTGTTTTTT.

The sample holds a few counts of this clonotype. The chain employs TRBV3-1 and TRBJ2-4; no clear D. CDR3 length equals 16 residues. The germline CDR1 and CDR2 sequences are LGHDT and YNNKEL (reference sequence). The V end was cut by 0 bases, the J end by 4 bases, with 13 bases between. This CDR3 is CASSQDRVAIKNIQYF. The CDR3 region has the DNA TGTGCCAGCAGCCAAGATCGGGTCGCTATAAAAAACATTCAGTACTTC.

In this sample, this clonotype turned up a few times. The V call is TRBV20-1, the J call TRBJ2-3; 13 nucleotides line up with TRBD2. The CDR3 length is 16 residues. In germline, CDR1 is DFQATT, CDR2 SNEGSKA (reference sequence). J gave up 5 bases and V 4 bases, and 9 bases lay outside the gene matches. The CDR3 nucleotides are TGCAGTGCTAAAAGGACTAGCGGGGGCCGGGGAGATACGCAGTATTTT. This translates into CSAKRTSGGRGDTQYF.

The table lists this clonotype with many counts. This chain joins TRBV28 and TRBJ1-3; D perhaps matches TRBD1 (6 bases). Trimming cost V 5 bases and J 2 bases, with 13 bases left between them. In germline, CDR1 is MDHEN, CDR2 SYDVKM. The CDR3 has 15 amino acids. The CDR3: CASSSNQGPGNTIYF. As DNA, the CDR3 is TGTGCCAGCAGTAGCAACCAGGGGCCTGGAAACACCATATATTTT.

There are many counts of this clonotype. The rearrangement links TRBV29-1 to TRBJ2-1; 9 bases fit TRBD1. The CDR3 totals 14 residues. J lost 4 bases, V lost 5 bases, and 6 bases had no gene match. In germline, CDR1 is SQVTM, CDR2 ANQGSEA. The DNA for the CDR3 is TGCAGCGTTCCTTCCGGACAGGGGTACAATGAGCAGTTCTTC. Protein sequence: CSVPSGQGYNEQFF.

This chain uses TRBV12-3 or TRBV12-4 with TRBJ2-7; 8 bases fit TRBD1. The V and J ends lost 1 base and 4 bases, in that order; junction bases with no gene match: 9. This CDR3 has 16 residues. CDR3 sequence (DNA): TGTGCCAGCAGTTTAGACAGGGGGGATTCCGCGTACGAGCAGTACTTC. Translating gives CASSLDRGDSAYEQYF.

CDR3 residues: CASSSVRATWLFF. CDR3 DNA sequence: TGTGCCAGCAGCTCCGTACGCGCTACGTGGCTGTTTTTT. V gene TRBV7-2 combines with J gene TRBJ2-2; D unresolved. Trimming shortened V by 4 bases and J by 13 bases, and 16 bases separated the two germline ends. Germline V gene lookup returns CDR1 SGHTA and CDR2 FQGNSA. The CDR3 has 13 amino acids.

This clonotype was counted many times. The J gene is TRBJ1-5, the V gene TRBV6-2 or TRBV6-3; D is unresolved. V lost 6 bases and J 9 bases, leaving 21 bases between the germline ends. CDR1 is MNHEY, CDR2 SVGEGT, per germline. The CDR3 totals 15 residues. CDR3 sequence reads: CASSPGIWVVSPQHF. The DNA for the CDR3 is TGTGCCAGCAGCCCCGGGATTTGGGTTGTATCGCCCCAGCATTTT.

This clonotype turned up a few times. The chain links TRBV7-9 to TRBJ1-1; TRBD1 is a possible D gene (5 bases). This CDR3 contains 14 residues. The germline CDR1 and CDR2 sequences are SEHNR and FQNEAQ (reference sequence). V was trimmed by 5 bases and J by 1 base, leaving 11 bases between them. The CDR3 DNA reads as TGTGCCAGCAGCCGGGTCGACAGGAACACTGAAGCTTTCTTT. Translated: CASSRVDRNTEAFF.

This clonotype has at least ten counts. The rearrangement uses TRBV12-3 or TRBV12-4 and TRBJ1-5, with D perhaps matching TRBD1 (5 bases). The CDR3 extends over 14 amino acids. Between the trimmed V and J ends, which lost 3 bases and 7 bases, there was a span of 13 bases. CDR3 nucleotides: TGTGCCAGCAGTTTGAAGGGGAGACGGCAGCCCCAGCATTTT. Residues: CASSLKGRRQPQHF.

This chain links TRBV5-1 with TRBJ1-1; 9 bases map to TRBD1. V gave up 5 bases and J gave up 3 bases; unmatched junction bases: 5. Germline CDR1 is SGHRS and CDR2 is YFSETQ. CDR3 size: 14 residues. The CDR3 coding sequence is TGCGCCAGCAGAAGACAGGGGGAAGACACTGAAGCTTTCTTT. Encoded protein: CASRRQGEDTEAFF.

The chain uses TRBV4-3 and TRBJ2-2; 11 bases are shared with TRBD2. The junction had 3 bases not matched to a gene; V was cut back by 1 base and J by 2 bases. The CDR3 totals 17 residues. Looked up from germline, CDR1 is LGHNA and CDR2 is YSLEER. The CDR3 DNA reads TGCGCCAGCAGCCAAGGCGGGACTAGCGGAAACACCGGGGAGCTGTTTTTT. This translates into CASSQGGTSGNTGELFF.

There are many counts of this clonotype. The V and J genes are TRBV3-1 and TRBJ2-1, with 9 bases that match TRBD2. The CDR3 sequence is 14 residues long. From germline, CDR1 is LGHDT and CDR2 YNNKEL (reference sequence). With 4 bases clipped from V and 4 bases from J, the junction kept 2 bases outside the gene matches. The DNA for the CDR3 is TGTGCCAGCAGCCTAGCGGGGGTATACAATGAGCAGTTCTTC. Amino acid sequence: CASSLAGVYNEQFF.

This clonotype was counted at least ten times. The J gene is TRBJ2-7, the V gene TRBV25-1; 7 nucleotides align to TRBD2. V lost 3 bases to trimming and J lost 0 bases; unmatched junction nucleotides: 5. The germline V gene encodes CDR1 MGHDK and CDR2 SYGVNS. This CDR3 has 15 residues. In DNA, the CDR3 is TGTGCCAGCAGTGACATCGGGAGGTTCTCCTACGAGCAGTACTTC. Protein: CASSDIGRFSYEQYF.

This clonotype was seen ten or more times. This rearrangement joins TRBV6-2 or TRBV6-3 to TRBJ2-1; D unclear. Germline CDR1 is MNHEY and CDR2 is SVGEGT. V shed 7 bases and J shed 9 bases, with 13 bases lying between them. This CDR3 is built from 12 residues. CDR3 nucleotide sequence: TGTGCCAGCACTGGGATGGGCAGTGAGCAGTTCTTC. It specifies CASTGMGSEQFF.

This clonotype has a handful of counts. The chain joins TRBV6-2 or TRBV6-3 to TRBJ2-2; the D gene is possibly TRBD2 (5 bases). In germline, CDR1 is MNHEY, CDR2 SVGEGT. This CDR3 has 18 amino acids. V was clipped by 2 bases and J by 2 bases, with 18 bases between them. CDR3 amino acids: CASSYLPPGIFNTGELFF. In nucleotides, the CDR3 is TGTGCCAGCAGTTACCTCCCCCCCGGGATTTTTAACACCGGGGAGCTGTTTTTT.

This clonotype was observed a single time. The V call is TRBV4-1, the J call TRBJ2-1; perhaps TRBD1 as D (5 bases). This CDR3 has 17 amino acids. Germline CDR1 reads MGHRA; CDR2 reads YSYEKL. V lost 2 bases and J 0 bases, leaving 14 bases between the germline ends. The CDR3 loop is CASSQYMGRGSYNEQFF. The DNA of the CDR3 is TGCGCCAGCAGCCAATACATGGGGCGAGGCTCCTACAATGAGCAGTTCTTC.